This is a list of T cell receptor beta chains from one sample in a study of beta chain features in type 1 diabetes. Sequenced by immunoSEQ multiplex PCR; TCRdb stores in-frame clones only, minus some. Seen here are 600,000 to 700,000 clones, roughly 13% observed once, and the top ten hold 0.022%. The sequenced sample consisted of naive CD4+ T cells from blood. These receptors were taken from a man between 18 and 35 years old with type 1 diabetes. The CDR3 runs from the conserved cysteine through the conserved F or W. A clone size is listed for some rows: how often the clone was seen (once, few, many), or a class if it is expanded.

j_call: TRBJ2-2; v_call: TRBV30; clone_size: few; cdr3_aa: CAWSFQGAGELFF
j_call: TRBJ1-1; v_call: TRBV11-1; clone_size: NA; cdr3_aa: CASSLNVGGTEAFF
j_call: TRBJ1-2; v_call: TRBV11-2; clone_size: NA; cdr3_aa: CASSFSIGTGDYGYTF
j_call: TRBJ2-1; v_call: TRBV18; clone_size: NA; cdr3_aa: CATYRAFFASEQFF
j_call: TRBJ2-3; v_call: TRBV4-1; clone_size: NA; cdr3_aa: CASSQQGVWGTDTQYF
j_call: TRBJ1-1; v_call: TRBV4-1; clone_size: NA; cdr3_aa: CASSRTAGGNTEAFF
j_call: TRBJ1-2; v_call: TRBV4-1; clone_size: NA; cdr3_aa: CASSQDWGEDYGYTF
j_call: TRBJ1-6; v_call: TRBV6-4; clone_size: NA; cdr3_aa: CASSLSGNSPLHF
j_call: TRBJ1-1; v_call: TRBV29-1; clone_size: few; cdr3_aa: CSPKRAEAFF
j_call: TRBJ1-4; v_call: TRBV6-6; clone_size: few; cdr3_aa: CASSHDRVQDEKLFF